Listed below are T cell receptor beta chains from one sample, sequenced in a study of blood T cell repertoires in COVID-19. Repertoires were generated with immunoSEQ multiplex PCR, while TCRdb's copy carries only in-frame clones and drops some. This sample has fewer than 250,000 clones, with roughly nine tenths found just once. Material: peripheral blood. Every receptor here comes from a man aged 60 to 75 with COVID-19, enrolled during active disease. Each CDR3 is given with its conserved first and last residue. The D gene is left open where the match is weak. Rows may omit the clone size; those that give it use once, few, many or a size class.

j_gene | d_gene | abundance | len | v_gene | CDR3aa | CDR3nt
TRBJ1-4 | TRBD1 | . | 16 | TRBV30 | CAWRPRDRGRYEKLFF | TGTGCCTGGAGGCCTCGGGACAGGGGGCGGTATGAAAAACTGTTTTTT
TRBJ1-3 | TRBD1 | . | 15 | TRBV7-9 | CASRHATGAGNTIYF | TGTGCCAGCAGACACGCCACAGGGGCAGGAAACACCATATATTTT
TRBJ2-1 | . | . | 14 | TRBV7-3 | CASSLNSVQGEQFF | TGTGCCAGCAGCTTAAATTCAGTCCAGGGTGAGCAGTTCTTC
TRBJ2-7 | . | . | 13 | TRBV19 | CASSIGESYEQYF | TGTGCCAGTAGTATAGGCGAGAGCTACGAGCAGTACTTC
TRBJ2-3 | TRBD1 | . | 18 | TRBV5-5 | CASSLPLQGALSTDTQYF | TGTGCCAGCAGCTTGCCCTTACAGGGGGCTCTTAGCACAGATACGCAGTATTTT
TRBJ1-2 | TRBD1 | . | 15 | TRBV18 | CASSPETGAHYGYTF | TGTGCCAGCTCACCCGAGACAGGGGCCCACTATGGCTACACCTTC
TRBJ2-5 | . | . | 15 | TRBV25-1 | CASSPPGIAAPTQYF | TGTGCCAGCAGTCCGCCCGGGATAGCAGCCCCGACCCAGTACTTC
TRBJ1-4 | . | . | 17 | TRBV30 | CAWSVLGGRATNEKLFF | TGTGCCTGGAGTGTACTCGGGGGGAGGGCGACTAATGAAAAACTGTTTTTT
TRBJ2-1 | . | . | 15 | TRBV18 | CASSPPETRGNEQFF | TGTGCCAGCTCACCACCGGAGACTAGAGGCAATGAGCAGTTCTTC
TRBJ2-7 | . | . | 13 | TRBV18 | CASSQATGYEQYF | TGTGCCAGCTCACAAGCAACAGGCTACGAGCAGTACTTC
TRBJ1-2 | . | . | 14 | TRBV9 | CASSRPGVRYGYTF | TGTGCCAGCAGCAGGCCAGGGGTAAGGTATGGCTACACCTTC
TRBJ1-5 | . | . | 14 | TRBV5-5 | CASSLEQLNQPQHF | TGTGCCAGCAGCTTGGAACAGTTGAATCAGCCCCAGCATTTT
TRBJ1-1 | . | few | 14 | TRBV2 | CASSERRGNTEAFF | TGTGCCAGCAGTGAAAGGCGCGGGAACACTGAAGCTTTCTTT
TRBJ1-1 | TRBD1 | . | 16 | TRBV2 | CASSDNGGTVNTEAFF | TGTGCCAGCAGTGATAATGGCGGGACAGTGAACACTGAAGCTTTCTTT
TRBJ2-1 | TRBD1 | . | 14 | TRBV29-1 | CSVVPPTGGDEQFF | TGCAGCGTTGTTCCCCCTACAGGGGGCGATGAGCAGTTCTTC
TRBJ2-7 | . | . | 15 | TRBV21-1 | CASSIKRRTGREQYF | TGTGCCAGCAGCATAAAAAGGAGGACGGGGAGGGAGCAGTACTTC
TRBJ1-4 | . | . | 18 | TRBV4-1 | CASSQVIQGLRSNEKLFF | TGCGCCAGCAGCCAAGTAATACAGGGATTACGTTCTAATGAAAAACTGTTTTTT
TRBJ1-2 | TRBD1 | . | 13 | TRBV6-2/TRBV6-3 | CASSYSTGRDYTF | TGTGCCAGCAGTTACTCGACAGGGCGGGACTACACCTTC
TRBJ2-7 | . | . | 13 | TRBV11-3 | CASSIGSRGEQYF | TGTGCCAGCAGCATCGGGAGTCGTGGCGAGCAGTACTTC
TRBJ1-1 | . | . | 14 | TRBV7-3 | CASSPTAMNTEAFF | TGTGCCAGCAGCCCGACAGCCATGAACACTGAAGCTTTCTTT
TRBJ1-5 | . | . | 15 | TRBV11-3 | CASSLDGGPGQPQHF | TGTGCCAGCAGCTTAGATGGGGGCCCAGGACAGCCCCAGCATTTT
TRBJ2-7 | . | . | 15 | TRBV5-6 | CASSSWTYSSYEQYF | TGTGCCAGCAGCTCCTGGACATACTCTTCCTACGAGCAGTACTTC
TRBJ1-5 | TRBD1 | . | 15 | TRBV7-2 | CASSLVTGGLQPQHF | TGTGCCAGCAGCTTAGTGACAGGGGGCTTACAGCCCCAGCATTTT
TRBJ1-5 | . | . | 13 | TRBV2 | CASSARSNQPQHF | TGTGCCAGCAGTGCGAGGAGCAATCAGCCCCAGCATTTT
TRBJ2-1 | . | . | 12 | TRBV7-2 | CASSLHRFEQFF | TGTGCCAGCAGCTTACACCGGTTTGAGCAGTTCTTC
TRBJ2-7 | TRBD2 | . | 15 | TRBV19 | CASSIWASGSYEQYF | TGTGCCAGTAGTATATGGGCTAGCGGCTCCTACGAGCAGTACTTC
TRBJ1-1 | . | . | 15 | TRBV2 | CASSSRGLMNTEAFF | TGTGCCAGCAGTTCGCGGGGGCTAATGAACACTGAAGCTTTCTTT